This T cell receptor (beta chain) originates from a study of T-cell reconstitution after alpha-beta-depleted transplantation in children. Broader study findings: Newly produced T cells mostly provided counts and TCRbeta diversity after one year, as hyperexpanded clones declined.

The CDR3 is 16 amino acids. CDR1 is MGHDK, CDR2 SYGVNS, per germline. V gave up 1 base and J gave up 6 bases, with 15 bases separating them. A few counts support this clonotype. Its antigen is not identified. For TCRbeta, the library was prepared with unique molecular identifiers. TCRdb reprocessed the PCR reads via MiXCR and lists one record per CDR3 protein. This sample has about 580,000 distinct CDR3 sequences, with 25% to 30% found just once. The clonotype originates from a boy in the first two years of life with Wiskott-Aldrich syndrome, due to receive a stem cell transplant. The chain employs TRBV25-1 and TRBJ2-2, with D possibly matching TRBD1 (6 bases). Sequencing used PBMCs, obtained before TCRalphabeta/CD19-depleted stem cell transplant. The CDR3 protein is CASSEFNSPGAGELFF. Written as DNA, the CDR3 is TGTGCCAGCAGTGAATTTAATTCCCCAGGGGCCGGGGAGCTGTTTTTT.